This TCR beta chain emerged from a study of Graves' ophthalmopathy and Graves' hyperthyroidism (dated by TCRdb to 2017 to 2018). With respect to the entire study: Peripheral blood was collected before any treatment was given, at the time of initial diagnosis. To explore V-J signatures that separate ophthalmopathy from hyperthyroidism, a discovery set of about a hundred patients was enrolled, consisting of roughly 45 with ophthalmopathy and approximately 60 with stable hyperthyroidism. In total, 135 blood samples were TCR-sequenced: approximately 40 ophthalmopathy, around 75 hyperthyroidism and around 17 hyperthyroidism-to-ophthalmopathy patients. T-cell repertoires of thyroid tissue and blood were compared in more than five hyperthyroidism patients. The study used signatures of the TCR beta repertoire to tell Graves' ophthalmopathy apart from Graves' hyperthyroidism and to predict which patients would progress to ophthalmopathy. The independent validation cohort included 18 to 20 hyperthyroidism patients plus 17 patients who later progressed from hyperthyroidism to ophthalmopathy. Following sample collection, hyperthyroidism patients were given methimazole at a starting dose of 30 mg daily, and ophthalmopathy patients were given high-dose intravenous methylprednisolone.

A word on this clonotype: Its antigen has not been determined. Base qualities are not recorded, but no much larger clone differs from it by a single base.

The paper as a whole reports these results and caveats: Most of the expanded thyroid clonotypes with a frequency above 0.001 were also detected in blood, and it was suggested that the thyroid immune response may be reflected by blood repertoires. Sample size was not statistically predetermined, and group allocation was not concealed from the investigators. In validation, the model predicted ophthalmopathy progression with 70.59% sensitivity and approximately 75% specificity; some twelve predicted patients were CT-confirmed with GO in a median of about 6.2 months. In cross-validation, the 13-signature model distinguished ophthalmopathy from stable hyperthyroidism with approximately 88% sensitivity and almost 83% specificity, and in the test set the corresponding values were roughly 80% and 76%.

For repertoire sequencing, the TCR beta CDR3 regions were amplified from RNA transcripts. HTBI primers and the Qiagen OneStep RT-PCR kit were used in a first-round RT-PCR, which was followed by a second-round multiplex PCR, size selection and purification. Libraries were sequenced on an Illumina HiSeq2000 using paired-end 100 bp reads. Per the authors' processing: Reads were processed with SOAPnuke, discarding reads with adapters, uncalled bases, mean Phred below 15, or no exact constant-primer or identifier match. High-quality paired reads were merged with COPE v1.2.5. Clonotypes were defined as unique nucleotide sequences and were aligned to IMGT TRB V, D and J references using MiTCR v1.1. The analysis was limited to V-J combinations with a frequency above 0.0001, which together covered about 99% of repertoires. For each V-J combination, a TCR clonal expansion and chaos score was defined as F50 clonal expansion divided by the chaos observed in the TCRdist matrix. Features were reduced by Welch's t-statistics and random forest to approximately 12 V-J combinations, which fed a naive Bayes classifier. The similarity between thyroid and blood repertoires was quantified using the Morisita-Horn index. TCRdb reran the public reads through fastp at Q25 and MiXCR, keeping productive beta chains. Rows matching on CDR3 protein sequence are summarized as one entry with the most common DNA and genes. In this record, the V and J calls reflect TCRdb's handling and not the investigators' own analysis. For this sample the table gives around 600,000 distinct CDR3 sequences, of which over 40% were detected only once. The ten top clones hold roughly 3.5% of the sample.

The ophthalmopathy patients had moderately to severely active disease, with a Clinical Activity Score of 3 or higher, a NOSPECS grade of 4 or higher, and a disease duration of less than 3 months. Anyone with other autoimmune diseases, uncontrolled infections, pregnancy or lactation was excluded from the study. Clinical symptoms, serum thyroxine, TRAb, thyroid ultrasound and orbital computed tomography formed the basis of the diagnosis. Ficoll-Paque density gradient centrifugation was used to isolate PBMCs from about 9 ml of fresh peripheral blood. Trizol reagent was used to extract the total RNA, and its quality was then checked on an Agilent 2100 Bioanalyzer. This TCR derives from an adult man with Graves' ophthalmopathy. Material for sequencing was peripheral blood.

The CDR3 sequence is CASKAGRGSGELFF. The nucleotide sequence reads as follows: TGTGCCAGCAAGGCGGGCAGGGGTTCCGGGGAGCTGTTTTTT. Recombination connected TRBV2 to TRBJ2-2, with a tentative D gene TRBD1 over 6 matching bases. V gives up 7 bases and J gives up 6 bases, and the segment between their germline ends measures 15 bases. The germline V gene supplies CDR1 SNHLY and CDR2 FYNNEI. Including cysteine and phenylalanine, the CDR3 has 14 amino acids. Only the CDR3 DNA is retained, 42 bases long and in frame from the first base.